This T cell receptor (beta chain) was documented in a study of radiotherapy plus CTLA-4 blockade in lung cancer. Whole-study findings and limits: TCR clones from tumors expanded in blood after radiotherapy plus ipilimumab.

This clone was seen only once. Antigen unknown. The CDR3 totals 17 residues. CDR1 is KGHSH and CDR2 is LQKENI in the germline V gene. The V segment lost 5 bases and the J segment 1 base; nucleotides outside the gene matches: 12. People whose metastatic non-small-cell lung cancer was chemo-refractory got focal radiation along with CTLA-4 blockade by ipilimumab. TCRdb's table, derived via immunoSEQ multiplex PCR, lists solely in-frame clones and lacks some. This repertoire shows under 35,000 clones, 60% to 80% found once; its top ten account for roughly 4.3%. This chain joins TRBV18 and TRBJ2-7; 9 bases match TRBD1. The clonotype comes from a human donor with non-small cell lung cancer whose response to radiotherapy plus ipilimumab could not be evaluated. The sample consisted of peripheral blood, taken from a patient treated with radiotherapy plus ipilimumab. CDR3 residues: CASSKIRDRAGSYEQYF. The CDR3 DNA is TGTGCCAGCTCAAAAATCCGGGACAGGGCGGGGTCCTACGAGCAGTACTTC.